This T cell receptor (beta chain) appears in the sequencing data of a study of T-cell reconstitution after alpha-beta-depleted transplantation in children. Study-wide results and caveats: The main origin of T-cell counts and diversity one year after transplant was newly produced T cells. The origin of high day-60 TCRbeta diversity in some patients lay in surviving recipient T cells and thymic progenitors. Reportedly, only several hundred clones from non-depleted graft cells drove alpha-beta T-cell counts at about two months.

The CDR3 has 16 residues. Deletions cut 1 base from V and 3 bases from J, with 15 bases between. Per germline, CDR1 MDHEN and CDR2 SYDVKM. Using unique molecular identifiers, the investigators prepared the TCRbeta library. TCRdb re-called the PCR reads through MiXCR, storing one row per CDR3 protein. The data hold about a million distinct CDR3 sequences, with about 30% observed a single time. With regard to this clonotype: The antigen is unknown.

The chain has TRBV28 and TRBJ2-5; D possibly corresponds to TRBD2 (6 bases). This material consisted of PBMCs, mostly from graft donor cells, taken 360 days after TCRalphabeta/CD19-depleted stem cell transplant. This TCR was sampled from a boy younger than two who had a stem cell transplant for SCID, so the T cells may come from the graft donor. The CDR3 nucleotides read TGTGCCAGCAGTTTATCTACCGGGACTCCAAAAGAGACCCAGTACTTC. This codes for CASSLSTGTPKETQYF.